These T cell receptor beta chains were read from a single sample in a study of T cell repertoires in cytomegalovirus infection. TCRdb reprocessed the reads via MiXCR and lists one record per CDR3 protein. The profile shows fewer than 900,000 distinct CDR3 sequences, 29% of them singletons. For these receptors, no antigen is known. Sequenced material: cultured CD8+ T cells from PBMCs, taken from culture after CMV antigen stimulation. These receptors came from a human donor in good health (CMV status not recorded). Some clones in this sample may be carry-over from other donors' samples. The CDR3 runs from the conserved cysteine through the conserved F or W. The D gene is left open where the match is weak. Some rows mark clone size as missing; the rest say once, few, many or name a class of expanded clone.

J,V,D,size,CDR3,DNA
TRBJ2-1,TRBV6-1,.,.,CASSDHPGRGLYNEQFF,TGTGCCAGCAGTGACCACCCTGGGCGGGGGCTTTACAATGAGCAGTTCTTC
TRBJ2-7,TRBV7-9,.,.,CASSLVRVEGYEQYF,TGTGCCAGCAGCTTAGTAAGAGTCGAGGGCTACGAGCAGTACTTC
TRBJ2-5,TRBV4-1,TRBD2,.,CASSPFSGGPGETQYF,TGCGCCAGCAGCCCATTTTCGGGGGGACCGGGAGAGACCCAGTACTTC
TRBJ2-1,TRBV7-9,.,few,CASSLGARPSPYNEQFF,TGTGCCAGCAGCTTAGGGGCCAGGCCGTCCCCTTACAATGAGCAGTTCTTC
TRBJ2-1,TRBV12-3/TRBV12-4,.,once,CASSVIYEQFF,TGTGCCAGCAGCGTTATATATGAGCAGTTCTTC
TRBJ2-3,TRBV7-6,.,few,CASSLIGKSTDTQYF,TGTGCCAGCAGCTTAATCGGCAAAAGCACAGATACGCAGTATTTT
TRBJ1-1,TRBV4-2,.,.,CASSQGGRVNTEAFF,TGTGCCAGCAGCCAAGGGGGTCGGGTGAACACTGAAGCTTTCTTT
TRBJ1-2,TRBV27,TRBD1,.,CASSPDRGGFYGYTF,TGTGCCAGCAGTCCAGACAGGGGTGGGTTCTATGGCTACACCTTC
TRBJ1-1,TRBV4-3,.,few,CASSQTGTGGTEAFF,TGCGCCAGCAGCCAGACCGGGACGGGGGGCACTGAAGCTTTCTTT
TRBJ2-1,TRBV7-6,TRBD2,many,CASSWEGPPLF,TGTGCCAGCAGCTGGGAGGGACCGCCGTTGTTC
TRBJ1-2,TRBV7-9,.,few,CASSSQGSGYGYTF,TGTGCCAGCAGCTCACAGGGTTCTGGCTATGGCTACACCTTC
TRBJ2-1,TRBV9,.,.,CASSVRDVAEEQFF,TGTGCCAGCAGCGTCCGGGACGTTGCGGAGGAGCAGTTCTTC
TRBJ2-1,TRBV4-1,.,.,CASSQSPGASYNEQFF,TGCGCCAGCAGCCAAAGTCCCGGGGCTTCCTACAATGAGCAGTTCTTC
TRBJ1-2,TRBV6-6,.,.,CASKLGGGVGSGYGYTF,TGTGCCAGCAAATTAGGAGGTGGGGTTGGATCCGGCTATGGCTACACCTTC
TRBJ1-1,TRBV27,.,many,CASSLSGRMGLVGEAFF,TGTGCCAGCAGTTTATCGGGCAGGATGGGGCTGGTTGGGGAAGCTTTCTTT
TRBJ1-5,TRBV6-6,TRBD1,.,CASSYSDRVYHQPQHF,TGTGCCAGCAGTTACTCGGACAGGGTTTATCATCAGCCCCAGCATTTT
TRBJ2-7,TRBV10-2,.,.,CATKQSYEQYF,TGCGCCACCAAACAGAGCTACGAGCAGTACTTC
TRBJ1-6,TRBV7-2,.,many,CASSPSLTLHF,TGTGCCAGCAGCCCCAGTCTAACCCTCCACTTT
TRBJ1-1,TRBV4-1,TRBD1,once,CASSQVRGSTEAFF,TGCGCCAGCAGCCAAGTCAGGGGGAGCACTGAAGCTTTCTTT
TRBJ1-4,TRBV7-6,TRBD1,.,CASSLGGTGSQEKLFF,TGTGCCAGCAGCTTGGGCGGGACAGGGAGTCAGGAAAAACTGTTTTTT
TRBJ2-1,TRBV7-6,TRBD2,many,CASSLAPAGGAYNEQFF,TGTGCCAGCAGCTTAGCCCCGGCGGGGGGCGCCTACAATGAGCAGTTCTTC
TRBJ1-2,TRBV6-2/TRBV6-3,.,few,CASTLLGPNYGYTF,TGTGCCAGCACCCTGCTCGGGCCTAACTATGGCTACACCTTC
TRBJ1-5,TRBV27,.,few,CASSNAARVSQPQHF,TGTGCCAGCAGTAACGCAGCCAGGGTCAGTCAGCCCCAGCATTTT
TRBJ1-3,TRBV7-9,.,.,CASSLIGVADTIYF,TGTGCCAGCAGCTTGATAGGTGTCGCCGACACCATATATTTT
TRBJ2-7,TRBV7-2,TRBD1,.,CASSLLDRDYEQYF,TGTGCCAGCAGCCTCTTGGACAGGGACTACGAGCAGTACTTC
TRBJ2-3,TRBV7-3,.,few,CASSPRTASSTDTQYF,TGTGCCAGCAGCCCCCGGACAGCGTCTAGCACAGATACGCAGTATTTT
TRBJ1-2,TRBV6-5,.,.,CASRLTGAHGYTF,TGTGCCAGCCGTTTGACGGGGGCGCATGGCTACACCTTC
TRBJ2-1,TRBV10-3,.,few,CAISESGGNADEQFF,TGTGCCATCAGTGAGTCGGGGGGTAATGCGGATGAGCAGTTCTTC